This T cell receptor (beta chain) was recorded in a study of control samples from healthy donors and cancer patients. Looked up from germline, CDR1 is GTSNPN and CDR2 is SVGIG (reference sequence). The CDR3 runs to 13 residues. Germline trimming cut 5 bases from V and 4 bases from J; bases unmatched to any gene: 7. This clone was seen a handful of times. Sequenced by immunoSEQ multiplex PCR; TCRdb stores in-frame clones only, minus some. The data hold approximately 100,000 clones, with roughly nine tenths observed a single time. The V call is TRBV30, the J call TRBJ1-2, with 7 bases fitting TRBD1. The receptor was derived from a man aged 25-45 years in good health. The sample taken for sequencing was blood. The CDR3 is CAWATGAGYGYTF. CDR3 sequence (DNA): TGTGCCTGGGCTACAGGGGCTGGCTATGGCTACACCTTC.